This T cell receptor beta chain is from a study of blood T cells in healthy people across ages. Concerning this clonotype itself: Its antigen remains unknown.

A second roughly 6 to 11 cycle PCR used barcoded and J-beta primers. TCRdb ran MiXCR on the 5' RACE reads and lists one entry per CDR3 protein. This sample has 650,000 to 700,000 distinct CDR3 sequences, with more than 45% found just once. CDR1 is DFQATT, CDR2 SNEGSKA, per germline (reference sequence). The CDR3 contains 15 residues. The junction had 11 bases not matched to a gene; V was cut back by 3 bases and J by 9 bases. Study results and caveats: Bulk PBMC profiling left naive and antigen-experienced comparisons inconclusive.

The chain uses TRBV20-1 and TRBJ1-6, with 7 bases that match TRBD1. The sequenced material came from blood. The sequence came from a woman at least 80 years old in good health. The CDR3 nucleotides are TGCAGTGCTAGGGCACCGGGACAGACAACTTCACCCCTCCACTTT. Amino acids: CSARAPGQTTSPLHF.